This T cell receptor (beta chain) was obtained from a study of T cell repertoires in cytomegalovirus infection. Study details: The authors used CMV epitopes that were HLA-C-restricted (recently identified) and HLA-B-restricted (well studied). Regarding the study as a whole: Of the TCR beta families, the public ones yielded a cumulative frequency that identified carriers of CMV plus the relevant HLA. Predominance within the ex vivo response was attributable to HLA-C-restricted CMV-specific TCR beta clonotypes.

MiXCR, applied by TCRdb to the reads, yields one record per CDR3 protein. The table includes about 920,000 distinct CDR3 sequences, roughly 30% detected once. The germline CDR1 and CDR2 sequences are MNHEY and SVGAGI. The V end lost 2 bases, the J end lost 7 bases, and 8 bases lay between the germline ends. The CDR3 spans 13 residues. At least ten counts were recorded for this clonotype. As yet, its antigen is unknown. The sample here was cultured CD8+ T cells from PBMCs, taken from culture after CMV antigen stimulation. The source is a human donor in good health (CMV status not recorded). Some clones in this sample may be carry-over from other donors' samples. This chain connects TRBV6-5 to TRBJ2-2; TRBD1 might be the D (6 bases). The CDR3: CASSYRGSGELFF. Written as DNA, the CDR3 is TGTGCCAGCAGTTACAGGGGGAGCGGGGAGCTGTTTTTT.